This TCR beta chain comes out of a study of control samples from healthy donors and cancer patients. Germline values: CDR1 MNHEY, CDR2 SVGAGI. CDR3 length: 11 residues. The protocol was immunoSEQ multiplex PCR, while the TCRdb copy is restricted to in-frame clones and leaves out a portion. This sample has about 130,000 clones; approximately 92% occur once, and the top ten carry around 5.8%. Material for sequencing was blood. The V call is TRBV6-5, the J call TRBJ1-1; 7 bases are a match to TRBD1. The clonotype was recovered from a man between 18 and 35 years old in good health. The CDR3 coding sequence is TGTGGGACAGAGGGCAACAGGGGCGCTTTCTTT. Its protein product is CGTEGNRGAFF.